The rows below give T cell receptor beta chains drawn from one sample of a study of OX40 agonist ivuxolimab in advanced cancers. The assay was immunoSEQ multiplex PCR, and TCRdb's table has in-frame clones only and misses some. Of 45,000 to 50,000 clones in the sample, roughly 89% are singletons; the top ten hold roughly 5.7%. This specimen consisted of CD4+ or CD8+ T cells sorted from blood, obtained in a trial of the OX40 agonist ivuxolimab. These receptors were obtained from an adult with an advanced solid tumor such as melanoma, head and neck, liver or kidney cancer. Each CDR3 is given with its conserved first and last residue. The D gene is left open where the match is weak.

TRBV6-5,TRBD1,TRBJ2-5,TGTGCCAGCAGTTCAGGACAGGGACAAGAGACCCAGTACTTC,CASSSGQGQETQYF
TRBV6-5,.,TRBJ1-2,TGTGCCAGCAGTATACAGGGTTCCTATGGCTACACCTTC,CASSIQGSYGYTF
TRBV28,TRBD1,TRBJ1-1,TGTGCCAGCAGCACCCGCGGACAGGGGGCCGTATTCGACACTGAAGCTTTCTTT,CASSTRGQGAVFDTEAFF
TRBV19,TRBD2,TRBJ2-1,TGTGCCAGTAGTATAGCGGGAGGGGATAATGAGCAGTTCTTC,CASSIAGGDNEQFF
TRBV28,.,TRBJ2-1,TGTGCCAGCAGTTTAGGGGGGGGCCACAATGAGCAGTTCTTC,CASSLGGGHNEQFF
TRBV19,.,TRBJ2-4,TGTGCCAGTAGGCTGGGTAACATTCAGTACTTC,CASRLGNIQYF
TRBV4-2,.,TRBJ1-5,TGTGCCAGCAGCGCCGGGACTGGGGGCAATCAGCCCCAGCATTTT,CASSAGTGGNQPQHF
TRBV7-6,TRBD2,TRBJ2-3,TGTGCCAGCAGCCCTACTAGCGGGAGAGTTGATACGCAGTATTTT,CASSPTSGRVDTQYF
TRBV13,.,TRBJ1-1,TGTGCCAGCAGCTTACTTAGTGAAGCTTTCTTT,CASSLLSEAFF
TRBV5-1,.,TRBJ1-6,TGCGCCAGCAGCTTGGGGGACGGTTATAATTCACCCCTCCACTTT,CASSLGDGYNSPLHF
TRBV7-2,TRBD1,TRBJ1-4,TGTGCCAGCAGCTCACCACCACAGGGGATCGGCGAAAAACTGTTTTTT,CASSSPPQGIGEKLFF
TRBV27,.,TRBJ1-5,TGTGCCAGCAGTTCGAACGGACAGCCCCAGCATTTT,CASSSNGQPQHF
TRBV19,.,TRBJ2-1,TGTGCCAGTAGTATAGATTGGGGGTCCGGGAGTTACAATGAGCAGTTCTTC,CASSIDWGSGSYNEQFF
TRBV27,.,TRBJ1-1,TGTGCCAGCAGTTTATTAACAGGACAGATCTCTGAAGCTTTCTTT,CASSLLTGQISEAFF